The 22 T cell receptor beta chains presented below share a single source sample, sequenced in a study of CD8 T cells in ankylosing spondylitis. TCRdb re-called the 5' RACE reads with MiXCR, one entry per CDR3 protein. The data show around 150,000 distinct CDR3 sequences, with around 10% seen just once and 25% to 30% held by the top ten. Sequenced: blood, either unsorted or a sorted T cell fraction (not recorded which). The receptors were sampled from a male donor with ankylosing spondylitis or in good health (not recorded which).

This clonotype was detected ten times or more. The chain combines TRBV12-3 or TRBV12-4 with TRBJ2-3; no clear D gene. The germline V and J ends were trimmed by 4 bases and 2 bases, with 13 bases remaining between them. This CDR3 spans 15 amino acids. CDR3 sequence: CASSSRSGPTDTQYF. In DNA form, the CDR3 reads TGTGCCAGCAGTTCAAGATCGGGTCCCACAGATACGCAGTATTTT.

In this sample, this clonotype turned up a few times. The rearrangement joins TRBV11-2 to TRBJ2-1; 7 bases fit TRBD1. The CDR3 totals 17 residues. Germline V CDR1 and CDR2: SGHAT, FQNNGV. J lost 0 bases, V lost 2 bases, and 7 bases had no gene match. The CDR3 nucleotides read TGTGCCAGCAGCTTAAGGAAGGGGGCAAGCTCCTACAATGAGCAGTTCTTC. Protein: CASSLRKGASSYNEQFF.

This clonotype was observed many times. The CDR3 DNA reads as TGCGCCAGCAGTGATGCAGGCCATGACTCCTACGAGCAGTACTTC. Its protein product is CASSDAGHDSYEQYF. The chain combines TRBV10-1 with TRBJ2-7; D is unresolved. Germline CDR1 and CDR2: WNHNN and SYGVQD (reference sequence). The germline V and J ends were trimmed by 3 bases and 0 bases, with 12 bases remaining between them. This CDR3 contains 15 residues.

The genes are TRBV12-3 or TRBV12-4 and TRBJ1-1; possibly TRBD1 for D (6 bases). The CDR3 has 12 amino acids. Trimming shortened V by 10 bases and J by 5 bases, and 14 bases separated the two germline ends. CDR3 region: CAINRDRTEAFF. The CDR3 DNA reads TGTGCCATCAACAGGGATCGGACTGAAGCTTTCTTT.

This clonotype has just a few counts. A read error may produce the germline difference seen at one junction end. This rearrangement joins TRBV6-6 to TRBJ2-3, with D hard to call. The CDR3 consists of 13 residues. Germline V lookup: CDR1 MNHNY, CDR2 SVGAGI (reference sequence). The CDR3 is CTSSPRLTDTQYF. The CDR3 DNA is TGTACCAGCAGTCCAAGGCTCACAGATACGCAGTATTTT.

This clonotype was picked up many times. An end of the junction differs from the germline gene, which may be a read error. The J gene is TRBJ1-1, the V gene TRBV6-5, with TRBD1 matching over 10 bases. Germline values: CDR1 MNHEY, CDR2 SVGAGI. CDR3 size: 14 residues. The CDR3 DNA reads as TGTGCCAGCAGCTACTGGGGACAGGGGACTGAAGCTTTCTTT. Its protein is CASSYWGQGTEAFF.

This clonotype was seen repeatedly, ten times or more. V usage is TRBV6-5 and J usage is TRBJ2-3; TRBD2 aligns across 8 bases. Trimming removed 4 bases from V and 1 base from J; junction bases left unmatched: 7. The CDR3 runs 16 residues. The germline gives CDR1 MNHEY, CDR2 SVGAGI. CDR3 loop: CASSLSGTRGTDTQYF. CDR3 DNA: TGTGCCAGCAGTTTATCCGGGACTAGGGGCACAGATACGCAGTATTTT.

This sequence joins TRBV20-1 and TRBJ1-1, with D perhaps TRBD1 (6 bases). Trimming took 5 bases from V and 4 from J, leaving 17 bases between them. Germline V CDR1 and CDR2: DFQATT, SNEGSKA (reference sequence). The CDR3 loop spans 14 amino acids. The CDR3 DNA follows: TGCAGTGCTGCCCCCTCGGGGGGCGGCACTGAAGCTTTCTTT. Residues: CSAAPSGGGTEAFF.

This clonotype was counted at least ten times. The rearrangement links TRBV12-3 or TRBV12-4 to TRBJ2-3; D is uncertain. Deletions cut 6 bases from V and 4 bases from J, with 17 bases between. This CDR3 region has 15 residues. The CDR3 DNA reads as TGTGCCAGCAGCTCAACGCGAAGTAGGGCAGATACGCAGTATTTT. Encoded protein: CASSSTRSRADTQYF.

This clonotype was detected ten times or more. This chain links TRBV10-3 with TRBJ2-7, with 10 bases identical to TRBD1. The CDR3 is 16 amino acids. The V gene end was trimmed by 5 bases and the J gene end by 1 base; junction bases not matched to a gene: 8. The V gene's germline CDR1 is ENHRY and CDR2 SYGVKD. In DNA form, the CDR3 reads TGTGCCATCAGTCCCGGGACAGGGGCCCGTTCCTACGAGCAGTACTTC. Translation: CAISPGTGARSYEQYF.

In its sample, this clonotype was seen many times. This chain links TRBV12-3 or TRBV12-4 with TRBJ1-1, with 10 positions matching TRBD1. The junction had 5 bases not matched to a gene; V was cut back by 6 bases and J by 13 bases. This CDR3 is 11 amino acids long. The CDR3 region is CASSRQGAGFF. CDR3 bases: TGTGCCAGCAGCCGACAGGGGGCGGGTTTCTTT.

This clonotype occurred many times. This chain uses TRBV3-1 with TRBJ2-1; 9 nucleotides align to TRBD2. The germline CDR1 and CDR2 sequences are LGHDT and YNNKEL (reference sequence). V trimming: 6 bases; J trimming: 1 base; junction bases outside the gene matches: 4. This CDR3 comprises 15 residues. CDR3 amino acids: CASSVAGVSYNEQFF. The CDR3 bases are TGTGCCAGCAGTGTAGCGGGAGTTTCCTACAATGAGCAGTTCTTC.

This chain joins TRBV5-6 and TRBJ2-5, with 9 nucleotides matching TRBD2. This CDR3 is built from 17 residues. V was pared by 4 bases and J by 2 bases, with 12 bases of the junction left unmatched. The germline CDR1 and CDR2 sequences are SGHDT and YYEEEE. The CDR3 DNA is TGTGCCAGCAGCCTCCCCCTAGCGGGATCGCTACAAGAGACCCAGTACTTC. Amino acids: CASSLPLAGSLQETQYF. Full variable domain (remainder filled in from reference TRBV5-6 and TRBJ2-5): DAGVTQSPTHLIKTRGQQVTLRCSPKSGHDTVSWYQQALGQGPQFIFQYYEEEERQRGNFPDRFSGHQFPNYSSELNVNALLLGDSALYLCASSLPLAGSLQETQYFGPGTRLLVL.

This clonotype was picked up a small number of times. This chain joins TRBV9 and TRBJ2-2; 10 bases map to TRBD1. Germline V gives CDR1 SGDLS, CDR2 YYNGEE. The CDR3 covers 15 residues. J was trimmed by 4 bases and V by 7 bases; bases with no gene match: 7. The CDR3: CASSRQGAGTGELFF. The DNA for the CDR3 is TGTGCCAGCTCCCGACAGGGGGCCGGCACCGGGGAGCTGTTTTTT.

This clonotype was found a few times. This chain joins TRBV5-6 and TRBJ1-5; maybe TRBD1 (6 bases). Germline assignment: CDR1 SGHDT and CDR2 YYEEEE. The CDR3 runs 16 residues. Trimming left V 0 bases short and J 7 bases short, with 17 bases between. CDR3 sequence reads: CASSLGAGLTGQPQHF. The CDR3 DNA sequence: TGTGCCAGCAGCTTGGGGGCAGGGCTCACAGGGCAGCCCCAGCATTTT.

This clonotype occurred many times. The chain has TRBV6-2 or TRBV6-3 and TRBJ2-7; D is unclear. V shed 6 bases and J shed 5 bases, with 14 bases lying between them. This CDR3 is 13 amino acids long. Per the germline V gene, CDR1 is MNHEY and CDR2 is SVGEGT. CDR3 sequence: CASRRVARNEQYF. The CDR3 DNA is TGTGCCAGCAGAAGGGTAGCCCGGAACGAGCAGTACTTC.

This clonotype was counted at least ten times. The rearrangement links TRBV5-8 to TRBJ1-2; 7 bases are shared with TRBD1. Trimming cost V 0 bases and J 4 bases; bases outside gene matches: 6. The CDR3 extends over 15 amino acids. Germline V CDR1 and CDR2: SGHTS, YDEGEE. In DNA, the CDR3 is TGTGCCAGCAGCTTGGTTCGACAGGGTTCCTATGGCTACACCTTC. Protein: CASSLVRQGSYGYTF.

This clonotype was counted many times. V and J are TRBV27 and TRBJ1-1; no clear D gene. The CDR3 length is 19 residues. Trimming stripped 4 bases from V and 7 bases from J, with 31 bases between. From germline, CDR1 is MNHEY and CDR2 SMNVEV (reference sequence). The chain's CDR3 is CASSSGKAPSNLKDGEAFF. The CDR3, as DNA: TGTGCCAGCAGTTCGGGCAAGGCTCCGAGTAACCTGAAGGACGGTGAAGCTTTCTTT.

This clonotype was counted a few times. A much larger clone lies one base from this, so it may be a read error. The J gene is TRBJ1-2, the V gene TRBV20-1, with TRBD1 matching over 7 bases. Germline assignment: CDR1 DFQATT and CDR2 SNEGSKA (reference sequence). The V segment lost 7 bases and the J segment 2 bases; nucleotides outside the gene matches: 10. The CDR3 is made up of 14 amino acids. CDR3 DNA: TGCAGTGTCCTACCGGGACAGTGCAACTATGGCTACACCTTC. The encoded protein is CSVLPGQCNYGYTF.

This clonotype was observed many times. The chain recombines TRBV6-5 with TRBJ2-1; no clear D gene. Germline V CDR1 and CDR2: MNHEY, SVGAGI. The CDR3 consists of 12 residues. Deletions cut 4 bases from V and 10 bases from J, with 11 bases between. The CDR3 loop is CASSFRSSEQFF. CDR3 DNA sequence: TGTGCCAGCAGTTTTAGGTCCAGCGAGCAGTTCTTC.

The chain carries TRBV7-2 and TRBJ2-5; maybe TRBD2 (6 bases). Germline CDR1 and CDR2: SGHTA and FQGNSA. Trimming removed 5 bases at V and 2 bases at J, with 9 bases between. The CDR3 is 13 residues long. The CDR3 loop is CASSGGLQETQYF. The CDR3 DNA is TGTGCCAGCAGCGGGGGGTTGCAAGAGACCCAGTACTTC.

About this clonotype: A much larger clonotype is one base distant, so this may be a read error. This rearrangement joins TRBV6-1 to TRBJ1-2; the match to TRBD1 covers 9 bases. The CDR3 sequence is 15 residues long. CDR1 is MNHNS and CDR2 is SASEGT in the germline V gene. The CDR3 DNA reads as TGTGTCAGCAGGCCCCCGGGACAGGGACCCTATGGCTACACCTTC. Translating it yields CVSRPPGQGPYGYTF.